The sequence of this T cell receptor (beta chain) was determined in a study of blood T cell repertoires in COVID-19. In the study overall: The origin of the acute and convalescent COVID-19 samples was the United States, Italy and Spain. In each case, the material was cDNA or gDNA derived from T cells, B-cell-depleted T cells, or PBMCs.

This clone was observed once. In the study's own analysis: Amplified reference gene primers provided the basis for estimating nucleated cell counts. Data came from immunoSEQ multiplex PCR; TCRdb stores just in-frame clones and leaves some out. V and J calls and clone size are given by that table; D and trimming were obtained from the DNA. The sample lists approximately 51,000 clones, more than 75% occurring once. This TCR was sampled from a man aged 50 or older with active COVID-19. The specimen was peripheral blood.

The CDR3 spells CASSPGGKMDEQFF. The CDR3 DNA follows: TGTGCCAGCAGCCCCGGGGGGAAAATGGATGAGCAGTTCTTC. This chain links TRBV6-6 with TRBJ2-1; 7 bases map to TRBD2. There are 14 residues in the CDR3. The germline V gene encodes CDR1 MNHNY and CDR2 SVGAGI (reference sequence). V was pared by 6 bases and J by 8 bases, with 10 bases of the junction left unmatched.